Listed below are T cell receptor beta chains from one sample, sequenced in a study of naive and memory T cell subsets. TCRdb used MiXCR to reprocess the 5' RACE reads, holding one entry per CDR3 protein. In the table there are 55,000 to 65,000 distinct CDR3 sequences, 7% to 8% of which are singletons. All receptors come from a female donor in good health. Both conserved end residues are part of each CDR3. The order of the fields is V gene, J gene, clone size, CDR3 length, D gene, CDR3 protein, CDR3 DNA. The D gene is left open where the match is weak. Rows may omit the clone size; those that give it use once, few, many or a size class.

TRBV27,TRBJ2-7,few,14,NA,CASSRLTSSYEQYF,TGTGCCAGCAGTAGACTTACCTCCTCCTACGAGCAGTACTTC
TRBV28,TRBJ2-7,many,15,NA,CASSLSGQGSDEQYF,TGTGCCAGCAGTTTATCAGGTCAGGGTAGCGACGAGCAGTACTTC
TRBV18,TRBJ2-5,NA,13,NA,CASSYGPQETQYF,TGTGCCAGCTCATACGGACCCCAAGAGACCCAGTACTTC
TRBV3-1,TRBJ1-1,few,15,NA,CASSQDGAVNTEAFF,TGTGCCAGCAGCCAAGATGGGGCCGTGAACACTGAAGCTTTCTTT
TRBV15,TRBJ1-4,many,13,NA,CATSTGAGEKLFF,TGTGCCACCAGCACAGGGGCGGGAGAAAAACTGTTTTTT
TRBV29-1,TRBJ2-1,many,14,TRBD1,CSVGTTGADNEQFF,TGCAGCGTCGGAACGACAGGGGCCGACAATGAGCAGTTCTTC
TRBV12-5,TRBJ2-1,NA,15,NA,CASGLGQSSYNEQFF,TGTGCTAGTGGTTTGGGACAAAGCTCCTACAATGAGCAGTTCTTC
TRBV7-8,TRBJ2-4,NA,14,TRBD1,CASSPTGGWYIQYF,TGTGCCAGCAGCCCTACAGGGGGCTGGTACATTCAGTACTTC
TRBV12-3/TRBV12-4,TRBJ2-1,few,15,NA,CASSFGSYSYNEQFF,TGTGCCAGCAGTTTTGGGTCCTACTCCTACAATGAGCAGTTCTTC
TRBV2,TRBJ2-7,few,15,TRBD1,CASSPGTGGGYEQYF,TGTGCCAGCAGTCCCGGGACAGGGGGCGGCTACGAGCAGTACTTC
TRBV20-1,TRBJ1-3,many,16,NA,CSARLPGGPTGNTIYF,TGCAGTGCTAGACTTCCTGGGGGGCCAACTGGAAACACCATATATTTT
TRBV28,TRBJ1-4,many,15,TRBD1,CASSTVGGLNEKLFF,TGTGCCAGCAGTACCGTAGGGGGCCTTAATGAAAAACTGTTTTTT
TRBV20-1,TRBJ2-1,few,18,TRBD2,CSARVGTSGTNSYNEQFF,TGCAGTGCTAGAGTCGGGACTAGCGGGACGAACTCCTACAATGAGCAGTTCTTC
TRBV6-2/TRBV6-3,TRBJ2-3,many,15,NA,CASSDYSDSYSTQYF,TGTGCCAGCAGTGACTACTCGGACAGTTACTCTACGCAGTATTTT
TRBV20-1,TRBJ1-6,many,14,NA,CSATGTVLNSPLHF,TGCAGTGCTACCGGGACCGTGCTTAATTCACCCCTCCACTTT
TRBV25-1,TRBJ2-5,NA,15,NA,CASSETGRDQETQYF,TGTGCCAGCAGTGAAACAGGGAGGGATCAAGAGACCCAGTACTTC
TRBV19,TRBJ2-1,few,16,NA,CASSIGLVSSYNEQFF,TGTGCCAGTAGTATCGGACTTGTAAGCTCCTACAATGAGCAGTTCTTC
TRBV6-5,TRBJ2-3,few,16,TRBD1,CASSYSGGRSTDTQYF,TGTGCCAGCAGTTACTCAGGGGGCCGGAGCACAGATACGCAGTATTTT
TRBV2,TRBJ2-5,many,12,NA,CASRGDAETQYF,TGTGCCAGCAGAGGTGATGCGGAGACCCAGTACTTC
TRBV12-3/TRBV12-4,TRBJ1-2,many,15,TRBD1,CASSLQDRGRYGYTF,TGTGCCAGCAGCCTCCAAGACAGGGGTCGATATGGCTACACCTTC
TRBV27,TRBJ2-7,many,14,NA,CASSPGLMAYEQYF,TGTGCCAGCAGTCCAGGACTAATGGCCTACGAGCAGTACTTC
TRBV20-1,TRBJ2-7,NA,22,TRBD2,CSARDWSLASGEPTILYEEQYF,TGCAGTGCTAGAGATTGGTCCCTGGCTAGCGGGGAGCCCACTATACTTTACGAGGAGCAGTACTTC
TRBV28,TRBJ2-4,few,14,NA,CASSFHQGGDIQYF,TGTGCCAGCAGTTTTCACCAGGGGGGAGACATTCAGTACTTC
TRBV7-2,TRBJ1-2,many,13,TRBD1,CASSIQTGSGYTF,TGTGCCAGCAGCATCCAGACAGGGAGTGGCTACACCTTC
TRBV7-9,TRBJ2-1,NA,15,NA,CASLAAAGIGNEQFF,TGTGCCAGCCTGGCCGCGGCAGGGATAGGAAACGAGCAGTTCTTC
TRBV7-9,TRBJ1-1,NA,17,NA,CASSRTPGPKSDTEAFF,TGTGCCAGCAGCCGAACTCCGGGGCCAAAGTCGGACACTGAAGCTTTCTTT
TRBV11-2,TRBJ2-3,many,14,NA,CASSLGPVTDTQYF,TGTGCCAGCAGCCTCGGTCCGGTCACAGATACGCAGTATTTT
TRBV27,TRBJ2-1,few,15,TRBD2,CASRSGRFISNEQFF,TGTGCCAGTAGAAGCGGGAGGTTTATTAGCAATGAGCAGTTCTTC
TRBV28,TRBJ1-5,many,16,NA,CASSLYPQGQDQPQHF,TGTGCCAGCAGTTTATATCCGCAGGGCCAGGATCAGCCCCAGCATTTT
TRBV27,TRBJ2-1,many,11,NA,CASTYFGEQFF,TGTGCCAGCACCTATTTCGGTGAGCAGTTCTTC
TRBV2,TRBJ1-5,NA,14,NA,CASSEGGPNQPQHF,TGTGCCAGCAGTGAAGGGGGCCCGAATCAGCCCCAGCATTTT
TRBV2,TRBJ1-2,many,17,NA,CASRVPEQGVNNYGYTF,TGTGCCAGCAGAGTACCAGAACAGGGAGTGAATAACTATGGCTACACCTTC
TRBV20-1,TRBJ2-3,few,13,NA,CSAGTGSTDTQYF,TGCAGTGCTGGTACAGGTAGCACAGATACGCAGTATTTT